This T cell receptor (beta chain) was recovered during a study of T cell responses to AZD1222 COVID-19 vaccine. The CDR3 is made up of 17 amino acids. The V gene's germline CDR1 is LNHDA and CDR2 SQIVND (reference sequence). Trimming stripped 9 bases from V and 2 bases from J, with 20 bases between. Produced via immunoSEQ multiplex PCR; TCRdb's table is partial and in-frame only. The table shows around 100,000 clones, with 65% to 85% occurring only once. This chain connects TRBV19 to TRBJ2-6; D is perhaps TRBD1 or TRBD2 (6 bases each). This clonotype originated in an adult in good health. The sequencing used peripheral blood, collected on day 0 of AZD1222 vaccination. The CDR3 DNA reads TGTGCCAGCCGGGAGACCTCTTACAGGGCTGGGGCCAACGTCCTGACTTTC. Translating it yields CASRETSYRAGANVLTF.